This paragraph reports one T cell receptor (beta chain). Antigen: not known. The data derive from a study of cytomegalovirus exposure and HLA in healthy donors. Broader study findings: The authors assumed roughly uniform sequencing depth across donors for presence/absence analyses.

With 60 Vbeta and 13 Jbeta primers, the PCR was carried out. Repertoires were generated with immunoSEQ multiplex PCR, while TCRdb's copy carries only in-frame clones and drops some. The table records 130,000 or so clones, around 70% of them present only once. V was shortened by 5 bases and J by 5 bases, with 12 bases between the two germline ends. The CDR3 contains 14 residues. CDR1 is MNHNS, CDR2 SASEGT, per germline. The chain carries TRBV6-1 and TRBJ1-4; D is undetermined. The clonotype originates from a male donor in good health and CMV-seronegative. The specimen was PBMCs. The CDR3, as DNA: TGTGCCAGCAGTATCCGGGTCTCGAATGAAAAACTGTTTTTT. This gives the protein CASSIRVSNEKLFF.